A single sample is the source of the 18 T cell receptor beta chains below, sequenced in a study of spatial heterogeneity in lung cancer. Broader study findings: Counts of expanded intratumoral alpha and beta TCRs tracked tumor mutation counts.

Noted time point: sample taken at primary tumor resection. Antigen specificity for these receptors is unknown. TCRdb itself ran the 5' RACE reads through MiXCR, one entry per CDR3 protein. The table has roughly 11,000 distinct CDR3 sequences, approximately 15% seen once; the top ten hold less than 20%. Sequenced material: lung tumor tissue, taken at surgery. These receptors were taken from a male donor with early-stage non-small cell lung cancer.

The V gene is TRBV27, the J gene TRBJ2-2; D might be TRBD1 (6 bases). Trimming shortened V by 5 bases and J by 4 bases, and 17 bases separated the two germline ends. Germline-derived CDR1 and CDR2 are MNHEY and SMNVEV (reference sequence). The CDR3 sequence is 16 residues long. CDR3 sequence reads: CASSHVRGLGTGELFF. Written as DNA, the CDR3 is TGTGCCAGCAGTCACGTCAGGGGTTTGGGCACCGGGGAGCTGTTTTTT.

Sample share makes this clonotype medium-sized. Here the CDR3 DNA reads TGCAGTGCTAGACAAGCGGGGCGGACCGGGGAGCTGTTTTTT. Its translation: CSARQAGRTGELFF. This chain links TRBV20-1 with TRBJ2-2; TRBD2 matches 7 bases. The CDR3 is made up of 14 amino acids. The V and J ends lost 2 bases and 5 bases, in that order; junction bases with no gene match: 5. Germline CDR1 is DFQATT and CDR2 is SNEGSKA (reference sequence).

This clonotype was seen only a few times. V usage is TRBV11-2 and J usage is TRBJ2-3; D remains ambiguous. Germline loops: CDR1 SGHAT, CDR2 FQNNGV. This CDR3 spans 14 amino acids. V was trimmed by 2 bases and J by 3 bases, leaving 9 bases between them. In nucleotides, the CDR3 is TGTGCCAGCAGCTTACTAGGATGGACAGATACGCAGTATTTT. Its protein product is CASSLLGWTDTQYF.

The chain couples TRBV19 to TRBJ2-7; perhaps TRBD1 as D (7 bases). Trimming shortened V by 4 bases and J by 7 bases, and 17 bases separated the two germline ends. The CDR3 runs to 14 residues. CDR1 is LNHDA and CDR2 is SQIVND in the germline V gene (reference sequence). CDR3 nucleotide sequence: TGTGCCAGTAGTACTACTTCACAGGGGACTGAGCAGTACTTC. Its translation is CASSTTSQGTEQYF.

This clonotype was counted at least ten times. It may be a read error: a sequence one base away is much more abundant. The V gene is TRBV10-3, the J gene TRBJ2-7; maybe TRBD2 (5 bases). Germline assignment: CDR1 ENHRY and CDR2 SYGVKD. This CDR3 region has 15 residues. V lost 10 bases to trimming and J lost 3 bases, with 22 bases between them. CDR3 loop: CATTAEGISYYEQYF. The CDR3 DNA follows: TGTGCCACCACGGCTGAGGGCATAAGCTACTACGAGCAGTACTTC.

By its share, this clonotype is medium-sized. This chain links TRBV6-4 with TRBJ2-1; 12 bases line up with TRBD2. Per germline, CDR1 MRHNA and CDR2 SNTAGT. The junction had 0 bases not matched to a gene; V was cut back by 2 bases and J by 1 base. The CDR3 loop spans 16 amino acids. The CDR3 DNA is TGTGCCAGCAGTGACGGGACTAGCGGGTCCTACAATGAGCAGTTCTTC. Translation: CASSDGTSGSYNEQFF.

The CDR3 sequence is CASSFRAGYTEAFF. The CDR3 DNA sequence: TGTGCCAGCAGCTTTCGGGCAGGTTACACTGAAGCTTTCTTT. The chain recombines TRBV5-5 with TRBJ1-1; D not certain. The CDR3 loop spans 14 amino acids. The germline V and J ends were trimmed by 2 bases and 3 bases, with 11 bases remaining between them. Germline V CDR1 and CDR2: SGHKS, YYEKEE (reference sequence).

The count of this clonotype is one. V and J are TRBV12-3 or TRBV12-4 and TRBJ2-7; D remains ambiguous. V gave up 2 bases and J gave up 6 bases, with 8 bases separating them. CDR3 length: 12 amino acids. The CDR3 DNA reads TGTGCCAGCAGTTTAAACGCCCCCGAGCAGTACTTC. Amino acid sequence: CASSLNAPEQYF.

Many counts were recorded for this clonotype. J is TRBJ1-1 and V is TRBV2, with D tentatively TRBD1 (6 bases). In germline, CDR1 is SNHLY, CDR2 FYNNEI. Trimming removed 3 bases from V and 1 base from J, with 12 bases in between. The CDR3 length is 15 residues. CDR3 region: CASSEYQGQNTEAFF. The CDR3 nucleotides read TGTGCCAGCAGTGAGTACCAGGGGCAGAACACTGAAGCTTTCTTT.

Many counts were recorded for this clonotype. J is TRBJ1-5 and V is TRBV10-3; D unclear. The CDR3 is 12 amino acids. V shed 7 bases and J shed 6 bases, with 10 bases lying between them. Germline-derived CDR1 and CDR2 are ENHRY and SYGVKD. CDR3 protein: CAITISGQPQHF. In nucleotides, the CDR3 is TGTGCCATCACCATCAGTGGTCAGCCCCAGCATTTT.

In its sample, this clonotype is medium-sized. The V and J genes are TRBV4-2 and TRBJ1-1; D remains ambiguous. CDR3 length equals 14 residues. The V and J ends lost 2 bases and 1 base respectively, with 8 bases between them. Per germline, CDR1 LGHNA and CDR2 YNFKEQ. Here the CDR3 reads CASSQLPENTEAFF. The CDR3 coding sequence is TGTGCCAGCAGCCAATTACCCGAGAACACTGAAGCTTTCTTT.

This clonotype appeared a single time. The chain links TRBV12-3 or TRBV12-4 to TRBJ2-6; D gene unclear. V was pared by 6 bases and J by 1 base, with 4 bases between. This CDR3 is built from 13 residues. The DNA of the CDR3 is TGTGCCAGCAGCGATTCTGGGGCCAACGTCCTGACTTTC. It encodes CASSDSGANVLTF.

This clonotype appeared a few times. Its ends do not fully match the called genes, so a read error is possible. In DNA form, the CDR3 reads TGTGCTAGCAGCGTAATGCTCGGACAGGGCTACGAGCAGTACTTC. The encoded protein is CASSVMLGQGYEQYF. J is TRBJ2-7 and V is TRBV7-7, with 8 bases that match TRBD1. Germline V gives CDR1 SSHAT, CDR2 FNYEAQ (reference sequence). There are 15 residues in the CDR3.

This clonotype was picked up a small number of times. The rearrangement links TRBV30 to TRBJ2-7; 10 positions agree with TRBD1. CDR1 is GTSNPN and CDR2 is SVGIG in the germline V gene (reference sequence). The V and J ends lost 4 bases and 6 bases, in that order; junction bases with no gene match: 9. The CDR3 runs to 14 residues. The CDR3 loop is CAWTLGQGMGEQYF. The DNA for the CDR3 is TGTGCCTGGACCTTGGGACAGGGGATGGGCGAGCAGTACTTC.

This clonotype occurred once. CDR3 DNA: TGTGCCAGCAGGCAAGTAGCGGGAGAAGCCTACGAGCAGTACTTC. Protein product: CASRQVAGEAYEQYF. The V call is TRBV11-3, the J call TRBJ2-7; 9 bases line up with TRBD2. Germline V gene data show CDR1 as SGHNT and CDR2 as YENEEA. The ends lost 6 bases at V and 2 bases at J; junction bases unmatched: 8. The CDR3 sequence is 15 residues long.

By share of the sample, this clonotype is medium-sized. The chain employs TRBV29-1 and TRBJ2-1; 12 nucleotides agree with TRBD1. The germline CDR1 and CDR2 sequences are SQVTM and ANQGSEA. The junction had 8 bases not matched to a gene; V was cut back by 6 bases and J by 8 bases. This CDR3 region has 14 residues. DNA of the CDR3: TGCAGCGTGCAACCGGGACAGGGGGCGTATGAGCAGTTCTTC. Translating gives CSVQPGQGAYEQFF.

This clonotype appeared many times. The chain couples TRBV3-1 to TRBJ2-7; D is possibly TRBD2 (5 bases). Trimming cost V 1 base and J 2 bases, with 6 bases left between them. CDR1 LGHDT and CDR2 YNNKEL come from the germline V gene (reference sequence). CDR3 length equals 13 residues. The CDR3 coding sequence is TGTGCCAGCAGCCAAGCGAGGGCCTACGAGCAGTACTTC. The encoded protein is CASSQARAYEQYF.

In regard to this clonotype: One junction end does not reproduce the germline sequence, and a read error may be involved. This chain uses TRBV4-1 with TRBJ2-7, with D possibly being TRBD2 (5 bases). The CDR3 sequence is 13 residues long. The V gene's germline CDR1 is MGHRA and CDR2 YSYEKL. Written as DNA, the CDR3 is TGTGCCAGCAGCGCAGCACCAGGAGGCGAGCAGTACTTC. Its protein product is CASSAAPGGEQYF.